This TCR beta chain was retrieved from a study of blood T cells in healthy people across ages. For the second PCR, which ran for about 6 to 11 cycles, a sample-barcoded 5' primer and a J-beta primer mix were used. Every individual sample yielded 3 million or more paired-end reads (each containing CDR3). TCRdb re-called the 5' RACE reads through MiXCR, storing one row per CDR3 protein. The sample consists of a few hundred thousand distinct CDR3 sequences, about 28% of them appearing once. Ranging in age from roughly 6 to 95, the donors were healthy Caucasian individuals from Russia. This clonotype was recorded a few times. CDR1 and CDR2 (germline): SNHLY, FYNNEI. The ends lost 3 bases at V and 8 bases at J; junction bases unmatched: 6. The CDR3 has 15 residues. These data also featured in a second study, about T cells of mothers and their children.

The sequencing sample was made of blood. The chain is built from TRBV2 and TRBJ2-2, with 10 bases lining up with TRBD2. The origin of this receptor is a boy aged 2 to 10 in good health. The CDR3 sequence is CASSDQAGGPGELFF. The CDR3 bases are TGTGCCAGCAGTGATCAAGCGGGAGGGCCTGGGGAGCTGTTTTTT.